Listed below are T cell receptor beta chains from one sample, sequenced in a study of shared clonotypes between healthy human individuals. Generated by immunoSEQ multiplex PCR, the TCRdb table keeps only in-frame clones and is missing some. The sample shows approximately 1.9 million clones, about 93% of them seen only once. Specimen: naive CD8+ T cells from PBMCs. The receptors shown here come from a man aged 18 to 30 in good health. Some clones in this sample may be carry-over from other donors' samples. CDR3s leave out the opening cysteine and the closing phenylalanine or tryptophan. D genes are given only for firm matches.

TRBV25-1	.	TRBJ2-3	ASSVYGFPTDTQY
TRBV7-8	.	TRBJ2-5	ASSLVSVQETQY
TRBV25-1	TRBD1	TRBJ2-7	ASSGGQAATIYEQY
TRBV10-3	TRBD1	TRBJ1-4	AISPDRGLANEKLF
TRBV7-9	.	TRBJ1-4	ASSVDRNEKLF
TRBV2	TRBD2	TRBJ2-1	ASSGGTSAADEQF
TRBV13	TRBD2	TRBJ2-1	ASSTGRGSGVSSYNEQF
TRBV11-2	TRBD1	TRBJ1-5	ASSLGTGVARQPQH
TRBV5-1	TRBD2	TRBJ2-5	ASSLGWAGEEETQY
TRBV11-2	.	TRBJ2-5	ASSLVRGGETQY
TRBV6-5	.	TRBJ2-7	ASSHWIAGTSYEQY
TRBV4-1	.	TRBJ2-7	ASSQDETGSSYEQY
TRBV19	TRBD1	TRBJ2-2	ASGDGQGSTGELF
TRBV27	TRBD2	TRBJ2-1	ASSLGLAVIDEQF
TRBV11-3	TRBD2	TRBJ2-1	ASSSRESSYNEQF
TRBV13	.	TRBJ1-1	ASSLKETEAF
TRBV7-9	TRBD1	TRBJ1-5	ASSSGKGRGRVSNQPQH
TRBV9	.	TRBJ2-7	ASSVGQNSYEQY
TRBV4-1	.	TRBJ2-5	ASSRNIKETQY
TRBV11-2	.	TRBJ2-3	ASSWMSGSTDTQY
TRBV19	TRBD2	TRBJ2-7	ASSQGLVLYEQY
TRBV28	.	TRBJ2-2	ASSLRGNTGELF
TRBV5-6	.	TRBJ2-1	ASSLGVGEQF
TRBV7-9	TRBD1	TRBJ1-1	ASTLPGGTEAF
TRBV5-1	.	TRBJ1-2	ASRDSDRAHYGYT
TRBV19	.	TRBJ2-7	ASSIGLSYEQY
TRBV4-3	TRBD1	TRBJ1-1	ASSQGTGMNTEAF
TRBV1	.	TRBJ1-1	TSSQDQRGLVNTEAF
TRBV28	TRBD1	TRBJ2-7	ASRWTGGRGEQY
TRBV27	TRBD2	TRBJ2-7	ASSSRTSGRAGSREQY
TRBV27	.	TRBJ2-3	ASSPKTILGADTQY
TRBV7-9	TRBD2	TRBJ2-7	ASSPPTTSGRNPREQY
TRBV27	.	TRBJ1-1	ASSLGAGVMNTEAF
TRBV6-6	TRBD1	TRBJ1-5	ASRSGTVNQPQH
TRBV25-1	.	TRBJ1-5	ASHSQGFCDQPQH
TRBV28	.	TRBJ2-1	ASRESGYNEQF
TRBV25-1	.	TRBJ2-1	ASSEPFSSYNEQF
TRBV7-9	.	TRBJ1-2	ASSVYPEGYT
TRBV15	.	TRBJ2-7	ATSRGGGPTYEQY
TRBV9	.	TRBJ2-7	ASSAVGGAWRHEQY
TRBV28	TRBD2	TRBJ2-5	ASSPLAGVGETQY
TRBV28	TRBD2	TRBJ2-3	ASSFRVLAGQGDTQY
TRBV7-6	.	TRBJ2-5	ASSRTSRGMGYQETQY
TRBV15	.	TRBJ2-7	ATSRVRGPYEQY
TRBV27	TRBD2	TRBJ2-7	ASSPTSGPRLGGEQY
TRBV11-2	.	TRBJ2-1	ASSLGMAYPNEQF
TRBV5-1	.	TRBJ2-7	ASSLAIAPGAYEQY
TRBV7-9	TRBD1	TRBJ1-2	ASSLVPTGERNGYT
TRBV7-6	.	TRBJ2-3	ASSPLGPNTDTQY
TRBV27	.	TRBJ2-6	ASSLGGGSGANVLT
TRBV4-1	.	TRBJ2-5	ASSPDRWGETQY
TRBV6-1	.	TRBJ2-7	ASSENGRGEQY
TRBV6-5	TRBD2	TRBJ2-1	ASSRTSGSYNEQF
TRBV14	.	TRBJ1-4	ASSQYGWTNEKLF
TRBV11-2	TRBD1	TRBJ2-7	ASSLASLGQGYPYEQY